This T cell receptor beta chain is drawn from a study of blood T cells in healthy people across ages. The V end was cut by 0 bases, the J end by 0 bases, with 18 bases between. The CDR3 runs to 19 residues. The germline CDR1 and CDR2 sequences are LGHNA and YNFKEQ. Per-sample yields of isolated PBMCs were at least 6 million. A second PCR of about 7 to 12 cycles used a sample-barcoded 5' primer and a J-beta primer mix. TCRdb ran MiXCR on the 5' RACE reads and lists one entry per CDR3 protein. The sample records hundreds of thousands of distinct CDR3 sequences, around 50% being singletons. The sample was blood. The TCR was taken from a man older than 75 in good health. The genes are TRBV4-2 and TRBJ2-4, with a tentative D call TRBD1 (6 bases). CDR3 DNA: TGTGCCAGCAGCCAAGATTTGGCCGCCGGGACATTAGCCAAAAACATTCAGTACTTC. The encoded protein is CASSQDLAAGTLAKNIQYF.